The 6 T cell receptor beta chains presented below share a single source sample, sequenced in a study of T cell changes during pregnancy in multiple sclerosis. Profiled with immunoSEQ multiplex PCR; TCRdb holds only in-frame clones, not every one. The sample holds 35,000 to 40,000 clones; around nine tenths are singletons and the top ten take more than 0.3%. This specimen consisted of CD4+ T cells from peripheral blood mononuclear cells, obtained in the third trimester of pregnancy. Receptor source: a female donor in good health, enrolled as a control in a pregnancy study.

This clone was seen once. V and J are TRBV11-2 and TRBJ1-1; D ambiguous. The V and J ends lost 4 bases and 1 base respectively, with 13 bases between them. Germline V lookup: CDR1 SGHAT, CDR2 FQNNGV. This CDR3 comprises 15 residues. This CDR3 reads CASSSVRHPNTEAFF. For the CDR3, the DNA is TGTGCCAGCAGCTCCGTCCGACACCCGAACACTGAAGCTTTCTTT.

The chain uses TRBV6-5 and TRBJ2-1; 7 bases match TRBD2. Germline assignment: CDR1 MNHEY and CDR2 SVGAGI. This CDR3 has 11 amino acids. V shed 9 bases, J shed 10 bases, and the junction held 6 bases outside the gene matches. The CDR3 protein is CASIAGYEQFF. The CDR3 DNA sequence: TGTGCCAGTATAGCGGGTTACGAGCAGTTCTTC.

The gene calls are TRBV10-3 and TRBJ2-3; TRBD1 aligns across 11 bases. CDR1 ENHRY and CDR2 SYGVKD come from the germline V gene. V lost 6 bases and J lost 6; bases outside the gene matches: 8. This CDR3 region has 15 residues. CDR3 in amino acids: CAIRETGTGGDTQYF. The CDR3 region has the DNA TGTGCCATCAGGGAAACCGGGACAGGGGGTGATACGCAGTATTTT.

The rearrangement joins TRBV7-8 to TRBJ2-7; TRBD2 matches at 8 bases. This CDR3 has 16 residues. Losses at the gene ends were 5 bases for V and 9 bases for J; bases not matched to a gene: 18. CDR1 SGHVS and CDR2 FQNEAQ come from the germline V gene. The CDR3 protein is CASSGTIAGNPTRQYF. The CDR3 coding sequence is TGTGCCAGCAGCGGAACCATAGCGGGAAATCCTACGAGGCAGTACTTC.

The V and J genes are TRBV4-1 and TRBJ2-3, with D perhaps matching TRBD1 (7 bases). The V and J ends lost 3 bases and 1 base respectively, with 26 bases between them. The CDR3 spans 20 residues. Germline CDR1 MGHRA, CDR2 YSYEKL. The DNA of the CDR3 is TGCGCCAGCAGCCATCCCGTAGACAGGGACGGGAGAGGTGGCACAGATACGCAGTATTTT. Protein product: CASSHPVDRDGRGGTDTQYF.

The DNA of the CDR3 is TGTGCCAGCACAGGGGGCGAAAAACTGTTTTTT. It is translated as CASTGGEKLFF. The chain is built from TRBV21-1 and TRBJ1-4; the DNA was not compared with TRBD1, the D call given in the table. TRBV21-1 is assigned pseudogene status. The CDR3 consists of 11 residues.